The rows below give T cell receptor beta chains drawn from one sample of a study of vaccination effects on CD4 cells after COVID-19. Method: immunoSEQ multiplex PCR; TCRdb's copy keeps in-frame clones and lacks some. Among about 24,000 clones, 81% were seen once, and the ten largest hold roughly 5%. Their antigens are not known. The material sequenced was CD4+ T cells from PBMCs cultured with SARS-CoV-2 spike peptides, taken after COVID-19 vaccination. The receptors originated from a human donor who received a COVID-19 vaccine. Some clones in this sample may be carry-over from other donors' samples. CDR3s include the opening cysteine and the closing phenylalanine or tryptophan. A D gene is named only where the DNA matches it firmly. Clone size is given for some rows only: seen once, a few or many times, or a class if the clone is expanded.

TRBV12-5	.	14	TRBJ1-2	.	CASGTWDGGGGYTF	TGTGCTAGTGGAACCTGGGACGGCGGCGGCGGCTACACCTTC
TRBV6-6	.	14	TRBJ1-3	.	CASSRLDSGNTIYF	TGTGCCAGCAGCCGTTTGGACTCTGGAAACACCATATATTTT
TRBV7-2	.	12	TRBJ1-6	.	CASRALSSPLHF	TGTGCCAGCAGGGCTTTGTCTTCACCCCTCCACTTT
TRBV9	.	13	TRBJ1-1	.	CASSVVQQDEAFF	TGTGCCAGCAGCGTAGTACAGCAAGATGAAGCTTTCTTT
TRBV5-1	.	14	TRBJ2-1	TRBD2	CASSPRLAGDEQFF	TGCGCCAGCAGCCCCAGACTAGCGGGGGACGAGCAGTTCTTC
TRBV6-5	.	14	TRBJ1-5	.	CASTLNGANQPQHF	TGTGCCAGCACCCTAAATGGGGCCAATCAGCCCCAGCATTTT
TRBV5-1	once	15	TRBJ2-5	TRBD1	CASSLEPGGLETQYF	TGCGCCAGCAGCTTGGAGCCAGGGGGCCTAGAGACCCAGTACTTC
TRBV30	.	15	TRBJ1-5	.	CAWSRPTGSNQPQHF	TGTGCCTGGAGTCGACCGACTGGGAGCAATCAGCCCCAGCATTTT
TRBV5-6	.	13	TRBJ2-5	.	CASQKEGPETQYF	TGTGCCAGCCAAAAGGAGGGGCCGGAGACCCAGTACTTC
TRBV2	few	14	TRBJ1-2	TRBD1	CASSWTGGDYGYTF	TGTGCCAGCAGTTGGACAGGGGGCGACTATGGCTACACCTTC
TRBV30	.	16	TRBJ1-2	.	CAWRGRGRSFNYGYTF	TGTGCCTGGAGGGGCAGAGGACGTTCCTTTAACTATGGCTACACCTTC
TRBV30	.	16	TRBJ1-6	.	CAYLGAELSYNSPLHF	TGTGCCTACCTGGGGGCAGAGCTCTCCTATAATTCACCCCTCCACTTT
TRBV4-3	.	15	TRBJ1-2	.	CASSQSEGRNYGYTF	TGCGCCAGCAGCCAAAGCGAGGGGCGCAACTATGGCTACACCTTC
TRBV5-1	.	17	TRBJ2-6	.	CASSPPIASSGANVLTF	TGCGCCAGCAGCCCGCCCATTGCGAGCTCTGGGGCCAACGTCCTGACTTTC
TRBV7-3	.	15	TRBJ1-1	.	CASSLQGSGNTEAFF	TGTGCCAGCAGCTTACAGGGCTCTGGGAACACTGAAGCTTTCTTT
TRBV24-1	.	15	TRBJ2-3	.	CATSDPKGPGDTQYF	TGTGCCACCAGTGACCCGAAGGGGCCGGGAGATACGCAGTATTTT
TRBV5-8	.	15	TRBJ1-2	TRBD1	CASSLEGQGGDGYTF	TGTGCCAGCAGCTTGGAGGGACAGGGAGGGGATGGCTACACCTTC
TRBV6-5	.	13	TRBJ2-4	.	CASSTLAKNIQYF	TGTGCCAGCAGTACACTAGCCAAAAACATTCAGTACTTC
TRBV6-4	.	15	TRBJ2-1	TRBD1	CASSAGTDSYNEQFF	TGTGCCAGCAGTGCCGGGACAGACTCCTACAATGAGCAGTTCTTC
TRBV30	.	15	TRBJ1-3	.	CAWSREQGNGNTIYF	TGTGCCTGGAGTAGGGAACAGGGTAACGGAAACACCATATATTTT
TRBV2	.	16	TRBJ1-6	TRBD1	CASSEAGTGEGSPLHF	TGTGCCAGCAGTGAAGCCGGGACAGGGGAGGGCTCACCCCTCCACTTT
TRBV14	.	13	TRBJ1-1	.	CASSLRGITEAFF	TGTGCCAGCAGCCTAAGGGGGATCACTGAAGCTTTCTTT
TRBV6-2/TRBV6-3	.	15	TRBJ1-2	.	CASSYRLDRNYGYTF	TGTGCCAGCAGTTACCGCCTCGACAGGAACTATGGCTACACCTTC
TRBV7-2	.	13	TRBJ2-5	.	CASSLDWTETQYF	TGTGCCAGCAGCTTGGATTGGACGGAGACCCAGTACTTC
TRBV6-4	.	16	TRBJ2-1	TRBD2	CASSVYSGGAYNEQFF	TGTGCCAGCAGTGTTTATAGCGGGGGGGCCTACAATGAGCAGTTCTTC
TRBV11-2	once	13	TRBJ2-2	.	CASSLSLTGELFF	TGTGCCAGCAGCTTAAGTCTCACCGGGGAGCTGTTTTTT
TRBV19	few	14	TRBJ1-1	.	CASSMGGLSTEAFF	TGTGCCAGTAGTATGGGGGGGCTCAGCACTGAAGCTTTCTTT